This T cell receptor beta chain was captured in a study of blood T cell repertoires in COVID-19. In the study overall: The United States, Italy and Spain were the sources of the acute and convalescent COVID-19 samples. In each case, the material was cDNA or gDNA derived from T cells, B-cell-depleted T cells, or PBMCs.

Original methodology: Nucleated cell counts were estimated from reference gene primer amplification. Method: immunoSEQ multiplex PCR; TCRdb's copy keeps in-frame clones and lacks some. V and J calls and clone size are given by that table; D and trimming were obtained from the DNA. This table holds roughly 200,000 clones, 70% to 90% found once. The Seattle patients, enrolled during active infection, were followed longitudinally. The source is a man over 45 with COVID-19, enrolled during active disease. What was sequenced was peripheral blood.

The CDR3 spells CAWKRSDTQYF. The CDR3 DNA follows: TGTGCCTGGAAACGGTCAGATACGCAGTATTTT. V and J are TRBV30 and TRBJ2-3; D is ambiguous. CDR1 and CDR2 from the germline V gene are GTSNPN and SVGIG (reference sequence). V gave up 4 bases and J gave up 4 bases, with 6 bases separating them. The CDR3 is 11 residues long.